These 22 T cell receptor beta chains came from one sample sequenced in a study of control samples from healthy donors and cancer patients. Clones were read by immunoSEQ multiplex PCR, and TCRdb kept only the in-frame ones, dropping some. The sample lists 150,000 or so clones, roughly nine tenths occurring once. Specimen: blood. The receptors originated from a woman aged 25 to 39 in good health.

The chain couples TRBV30 to TRBJ2-7; maybe TRBD2 (7 bases). The V gene's germline CDR1 is GTSNPN and CDR2 SVGIG (reference sequence). V was trimmed by 2 bases and J by 2 bases, leaving 19 bases between them. This CDR3 has 16 amino acids. CDR3: CAWSKRVRGGTYEQYF. The CDR3 nucleotides read TGTGCCTGGAGTAAACGTGTGAGGGGGGGGACCTACGAGCAGTACTTC.

The V and J genes are TRBV7-9 and TRBJ2-2; TRBD1 aligns across 7 bases. J was trimmed by 5 bases and V by 3 bases; bases with no gene match: 0. The CDR3 sequence is 13 residues long. CDR1 and CDR2 (germline): SEHNR, FQNEAQ (reference sequence). In DNA, the CDR3 is TGTGCCAGCAGCTTGACAGGGACCGGGGAGCTGTTTTTT. Protein: CASSLTGTGELFF.

The chain combines TRBV28 with TRBJ2-2; D not certain. Per germline, CDR1 MDHEN and CDR2 SYDVKM. V was pared by 4 bases and J by 6 bases, with 6 bases between. The CDR3 extends over 12 amino acids. The CDR3 region has the DNA TGTGCCAGCAGTTCTAACCCCGGGGAGCTGTTTTTT. It yields the protein CASSSNPGELFF.

The gene calls are TRBV29-1 and TRBJ2-2; 14 bases agree with TRBD2. Germline assignment: CDR1 SQVTM and CDR2 ANQGSEA. The CDR3 has 17 residues. The V segment lost 6 bases and the J segment 3 bases; nucleotides outside the gene matches: 9. The CDR3 reads CSVRGTSGSFDTGELFF. For the CDR3, the DNA is TGCAGCGTGAGGGGGACTAGCGGGAGTTTTGACACCGGGGAGCTGTTTTTT.

This rearrangement joins TRBV5-5 to TRBJ1-5, with TRBD1 matching 9 bases. Germline-derived CDR1 and CDR2 are SGHKS and YYEKEE (reference sequence). Trimming removed 1 base from V and 3 bases from J; junction bases left unmatched: 2. This CDR3 comprises 15 residues. CDR3 region: CASSLTGGDNQPQHF. As DNA, the CDR3 is TGTGCCAGCAGCTTGACAGGGGGCGACAATCAGCCCCAGCATTTT.

This clone was seen once. The chain employs TRBV11-2 and TRBJ2-7, with D perhaps TRBD1 (6 bases). Germline CDR1 reads SGHAT; CDR2 reads FQNNGV. This CDR3 has 13 amino acids. V was pared by 8 bases and J by 3 bases, with 14 bases between. CDR3 sequence reads: CASGTDSRYEQYF. The CDR3 DNA is TGTGCCAGCGGGACGGACAGCCGCTACGAGCAGTACTTC.

The chain carries TRBV19 and TRBJ2-3; maybe TRBD2 (6 bases). This CDR3 is 16 amino acids long. Trimming stripped 3 bases from V and 5 bases from J, with 18 bases between. Germline CDR1 LNHDA, CDR2 SQIVND (reference sequence). Here the CDR3 reads CASSISLALGGDTQYF. CDR3 in DNA: TGTGCCAGTAGTATTTCGTTGGCTTTGGGGGGAGATACGCAGTATTTT.

Within the sample, this clone is medium-sized. This chain links TRBV28 with TRBJ2-3; 12 positions match TRBD2. This CDR3 comprises 14 residues. Germline V CDR1 and CDR2: MDHEN, SYDVKM. The trim removed 10 bases at V and 7 bases at J, leaving 9 bases unmatched. CDR3 DNA: TGTGCCACAAGACTAGCGGGAGATAGGAATACGCAGTATTTT. It yields the protein CATRLAGDRNTQYF.

The V and J genes are TRBV5-1 and TRBJ2-2, with TRBD2 matching 7 bases. J lost 7 bases, V lost 4 bases, and 7 bases had no gene match. Germline CDR1 SGHRS, CDR2 YFSETQ. The length of the CDR3 is 14 residues. DNA for the CDR3: TGCGCCAGCAGCCCCAGCGGGAAAAACGGGGAGCTGTTTTTT. Translated: CASSPSGKNGELFF.

DNA of the CDR3: TGTGCCAGCAGCACTACTAGAGAGCAGTTCTTC. This sequence encodes CASSTTREQFF. The chain recombines TRBV6-5 with TRBJ2-1; possible D gene TRBD2, 5 bases. Germline V gene lookup returns CDR1 MNHEY and CDR2 SVGAGI. The CDR3 loop spans 11 amino acids. The V gene lost 6 bases and the J gene lost 10 bases, with 10 bases spanning the gap.

This chain uses TRBV5-4 with TRBJ2-5, with D tentatively TRBD2 (6 bases). Germline values: CDR1 SGHNT, CDR2 YYREEE (reference sequence). The V end lost 2 bases, the J end lost 5 bases, and 22 bases lay between the germline ends. CDR3 length: 17 residues. The CDR3 coding sequence is TGTGCCAGCAGCTTTGGGATGGAGGGGCCGCTCCGGGAGACCCAGTACTTC. Its protein is CASSFGMEGPLRETQYF.

This CDR3 reads CATSDVSGNFYEQYF. The CDR3 bases are TGTGCCACCAGCGACGTGAGCGGGAACTTCTACGAGCAGTACTTC. The chain has TRBV24-1 and TRBJ2-7, with 7 bases aligning to TRBD2. This CDR3 is built from 15 residues. The germline CDR1 and CDR2 sequences are KGHDR and SFDVKD. V shed 7 bases, J shed 3 bases, and the junction held 11 bases outside the gene matches.

The count of this clone is one. This rearrangement joins TRBV5-8 to TRBJ1-5; D is ambiguous. This CDR3 comprises 11 residues. Trimming shortened V by 5 bases and J by 5 bases, and 5 bases separated the two germline ends. The germline V gene has CDR1 SGHTS and CDR2 YDEGEE. DNA of the CDR3: TGTGCCAGCAGTTCTCATCAGCCCCAGCATTTT. This codes for CASSSHQPQHF.

The rearrangement joins TRBV5-1 to TRBJ2-3; the D is unclear. The V gene lost 3 bases and the J gene lost 3 bases, with 5 bases spanning the gap. The CDR3 is 12 residues long. CDR1 SGHRS and CDR2 YFSETQ come from the germline V gene. CDR3 protein: CASSYRTDTQYF. As DNA, the CDR3 is TGCGCCAGCAGCTATAGGACAGATACGCAGTATTTT.

The chain joins TRBV19 to TRBJ1-2, with no clear D. The ends were cut back, 2 bases at V and 2 bases at J, with 6 bases in the middle. The length of the CDR3 is 13 residues. Germline-derived CDR1 and CDR2 are LNHDA and SQIVND (reference sequence). CDR3 region: CASSITTNYGYTF. The CDR3 DNA reads as TGTGCCAGTAGTATAACGACAAACTATGGCTACACCTTC.

The J gene is TRBJ2-1, the V gene TRBV4-3; D remains unclear. CDR3 size: 16 residues. The ends were cut back, 3 bases at V and 3 bases at J, with 15 bases in the middle. The V gene's germline CDR1 is LGHNA and CDR2 YSLEER. In DNA form, the CDR3 reads TGCGCCAGCAGCCAGGAAGGGCGCGGATTCTACAATGAGCAGTTCTTC. Translation: CASSQEGRGFYNEQFF.

The rearrangement uses TRBV25-1 and TRBJ2-5; D is possibly TRBD1 or TRBD2 (5 bases each). This CDR3 has 14 amino acids. Germline lookup yields CDR1 MGHDK and CDR2 SYGVNS. V was cut by 7 bases and J by 2 bases, with 14 bases left in between. CDR3 nucleotide sequence: TGTGCCAGCAATCACGGGACCCGTCAAGAGACCCAGTACTTC. It codes for CASNHGTRQETQYF. The whole variable domain, filled in from reference TRBV25-1 and TRBJ2-5, reads EADIYQTPRYLVIGTGKKITLECSQTMGHDKMYWYQQDPGMELHLIHYSYGVNSTEKGDLSSESTVSRIRTEHFPLTLESARPSHTSQYLCASNHGTRQETQYFGPGTRLLVL.

The J gene is TRBJ1-2, the V gene TRBV19; tentatively, D is TRBD1 (6 bases). The germline V gene has CDR1 LNHDA and CDR2 SQIVND (reference sequence). The CDR3 spans 13 residues. The V end lost 7 bases, the J end lost 4 bases, and 13 bases lay between the germline ends. CDR3 in DNA: TGTGCCAGTACCAAGACAGGCAGCTATGGCTACACCTTC. It specifies CASTKTGSYGYTF.

This clone was detected a few times. The rearrangement links TRBV3-1 (or the pseudogene TRBV3-2) to TRBJ2-7; 9 positions match TRBD1. V shed 0 bases, J shed 0 bases, and the junction held 9 bases outside the gene matches. Per germline, CDR1 LGHDT and CDR2 YNNKEL (reference sequence). The CDR3 extends over 18 amino acids. Here the CDR3 DNA reads TGTGCCAGCAGCCAAGATCGAGGTGGACAGGGGCCCTCCTACGAGCAGTACTTC. Amino acids: CASSQDRGGQGPSYEQYF.

The chain employs TRBV7-8 and TRBJ1-5, with D uncertain. The CDR3 length is 12 residues. Germline loops: CDR1 SGHVS, CDR2 FQNEAQ. V lost 2 bases and J lost 3, with 2 bases in between. The CDR3 coding sequence is TGTGCCAGCAGCTTATTCAATCAGCCCCAGCATTTT. Protein product: CASSLFNQPQHF.

This sequence joins TRBV28 and TRBJ2-7, with a tentative D call TRBD1 (5 bases). CDR3 length equals 14 residues. CDR1 is MDHEN, CDR2 SYDVKM, per germline. V was shortened by 3 bases and J by 2 bases, with 11 bases between the two germline ends. CDR3 bases: TGTGCCAGCAGTTTGTGGTCAGGGACCTACGAGCAGTACTTC. Encoded protein: CASSLWSGTYEQYF.

In this sample, this clone turned up a few times. The gene calls are TRBV27 and TRBJ2-7; the D is unclear. Looked up from germline, CDR1 is MNHEY and CDR2 is SMNVEV (reference sequence). This CDR3 is built from 13 residues. Trimming shortened V by 0 bases and J by 3 bases, and 6 bases separated the two germline ends. CDR3 sequence reads: CASSLSIYYEQYF. In DNA form, the CDR3 reads TGTGCCAGCAGTTTATCTATTTACTACGAGCAGTACTTC.